This T cell receptor beta chain was retrieved from a study of T-cell reconstitution after alpha-beta-depleted transplantation in children. A library of TCRbeta sequences, prepared with unique molecular identifiers, was generated. Each CDR3 protein is one row after TCRdb ran MiXCR on the PCR reads. The sample has around 410,000 distinct CDR3 sequences; approximately 10% are singletons. This clonotype was seen ten or more times. After removal of 3 bases from V and 0 bases from J, the junction contained 10 bases not matched to a gene. The CDR3 is 18 residues long. Germline assignment: CDR1 SGHRS and CDR2 YFSETQ.

This specimen was PBMCs from the stem cell graft donor, taken from the stem cell graft. The origin of this receptor is a human donor who donated a stem cell graft to a child with acute myeloid leukemia. The chain links TRBV5-1 to TRBJ2-3; 10 nucleotides match TRBD2. CDR3 in amino acids: CASSWESSGGVSTDTQYF. DNA for the CDR3: TGCGCCAGCAGCTGGGAATCTAGCGGGGGCGTAAGCACAGATACGCAGTATTTT.